This TCR beta chain was obtained from a study of OX40 agonist ivuxolimab in advanced cancers. The assay was immunoSEQ multiplex PCR, and TCRdb's table has in-frame clones only and misses some. The profile shows approximately 90,000 clones, roughly 90% of them singletons. V gave up 0 bases and J gave up 3 bases; unmatched junction bases: 4. The CDR3 contains 15 residues. Germline V gene lookup returns CDR1 SGHDT and CDR2 YYEEEE. The source of this sequence is an adult with an advanced solid tumor such as melanoma, head and neck, liver or kidney cancer. The material sequenced was CD4+ or CD8+ T cells sorted from blood, taken in a trial of the OX40 agonist ivuxolimab. The chain employs TRBV5-6 and TRBJ2-3; 7 bases line up with TRBD2. The CDR3, as DNA: TGTGCCAGCAGCTTGGGGCGCGGGGGAACAGATACGCAGTATTTT. Amino acid sequence: CASSLGRGGTDTQYF.